The 21 T cell receptor beta chains given below trace back to one sample, sequenced in a study of cytomegalovirus exposure and HLA in healthy donors. Primers: 60 Vbeta forward and 13 Jbeta reverse. Using immunoSEQ multiplex PCR, the repertoire was profiled, and TCRdb retains in-frame clones only, with some absent. The sample carries 100,000 to 150,000 clones, around four fifths recorded once. Sequencing used PBMCs. The receptors shown here come from a man aged 25 to 40 in good health and CMV-seropositive.

The table lists this clone with a count of one. The rearrangement links TRBV30 to TRBJ2-4, with 9 bases lining up with TRBD2. Germline V gene lookup returns CDR1 GTSNPN and CDR2 SVGIG (reference sequence). This CDR3 spans 14 amino acids. The ends lost 1 base at V and 8 bases at J; junction bases unmatched: 6. As DNA, the CDR3 is TGTGCCTGGAGTGAGGGCGGGGGGGGAGACATTCAGTACTTC. Its protein is CAWSEGGGGDIQYF.

The chain uses TRBV5-1 and TRBJ2-2; 7 bases fit TRBD1. The ends lost 2 bases at V and 3 bases at J; junction bases unmatched: 10. The CDR3 totals 17 residues. Germline loops: CDR1 SGHRS, CDR2 YFSETQ. CDR3 DNA sequence: TGCGCCAGCAGCTTTTATCGACAGGGCCCGGACACCGGGGAGCTGTTTTTT. Its translation is CASSFYRQGPDTGELFF. The complete variable domain, with remaining parts taken from reference TRBV5-1 and TRBJ2-2, reads KAGVTQTPRYLIKTRGQQVTLSCSPISGHRSVSWYQQTPGQGLQFLFEYFSETQRNKGNFPGRFSGRQFSNSRSEMNVSTLELGDSALYLCASSFYRQGPDTGELFFGEGSRLTVL.

J is TRBJ1-6 and V is TRBV7-6; D is uncertain. Germline V gene data show CDR1 as SGHVS and CDR2 as FNYEAQ. V was clipped by 4 bases and J by 7 bases, with 5 bases between them. The length of the CDR3 is 12 residues. The CDR3 reads CASSSLNSPLHF. The CDR3 coding sequence is TGTGCCAGCAGCTCCCTGAATTCACCCCTCCACTTT.

This chain connects TRBV29-1 to TRBJ2-2; 9 bases are shared with TRBD2. The CDR3 contains 17 residues. Germline V lookup: CDR1 SQVTM, CDR2 ANQGSEA. Unmatched junction bases numbered 11, after V lost 4 bases and J lost 2 bases. CDR3 in amino acids: CSVGKVVAGANTGELFF. The CDR3 DNA sequence: TGCAGCGTTGGGAAAGTTGTAGCGGGGGCCAACACCGGGGAGCTGTTTTTT.

The chain links TRBV6-6 to TRBJ1-4; D ambiguous. V gave up 6 bases and J gave up 7 bases, with 9 bases separating them. The length of the CDR3 is 12 residues. Germline CDR1 reads MNHNY; CDR2 reads SVGAGI (reference sequence). The CDR3 DNA sequence: TGTGCCAGCAGCCTCACCAGTGAAAAACTGTTTTTT. Protein product: CASSLTSEKLFF.

This chain connects TRBV10-3 to TRBJ2-2; possible D gene TRBD2, 6 bases. V lost 6 bases to trimming and J lost 4 bases, with 9 bases between them. The CDR3 is made up of 13 amino acids. Germline CDR1 is ENHRY and CDR2 is SYGVKD. Here the CDR3 DNA reads TGTGCCATCAGGGGTAGCGGCACCGGGGAGCTGTTTTTT. This sequence encodes CAIRGSGTGELFF.

The CDR3 region is CASSPLSGKFQGIHEQYF. The CDR3 DNA reads TGTGCCAGCAGCCCCCTTAGCGGGAAATTCCAGGGTATCCACGAGCAGTACTTC. The V call is TRBV7-9, the J call TRBJ2-7; 8 nucleotides line up with TRBD2. This CDR3 region has 18 residues. CDR1 SEHNR and CDR2 FQNEAQ come from the germline V gene (reference sequence). J lost 5 bases, V lost 5 bases, and 20 bases had no gene match.

The rearrangement joins TRBV27 to TRBJ2-1; TRBD2 aligns across 10 bases. Germline V gene sequence: CDR1 MNHEY, CDR2 SMNVEV (reference sequence). The CDR3 length is 16 residues. J lost 4 bases, V lost 5 bases, and 8 bases had no gene match. CDR3 protein: CASSPRGLAAYNEQFF. DNA for the CDR3: TGTGCCAGCAGTCCCCGAGGACTAGCGGCATACAATGAGCAGTTCTTC.

This clone was recorded once. The V call is TRBV5-5, the J call TRBJ2-5; TRBD2 matches at 13 bases. J lost 4 bases, V lost 1 base, and 10 bases had no gene match. Germline V gene sequence: CDR1 SGHKS, CDR2 YYEKEE (reference sequence). CDR3 size: 18 residues. CDR3 loop: CASSLTVLAGGSAETQYF. The CDR3 coding sequence is TGTGCCAGCAGCTTGACCGTACTAGCGGGAGGGTCGGCAGAGACCCAGTACTTC.

The gene calls are TRBV7-2 and TRBJ2-5, with 11 nucleotides matching TRBD2. Losses at the gene ends were 4 bases for V and 2 bases for J; bases not matched to a gene: 3. The CDR3 totals 15 residues. CDR1 is SGHTA, CDR2 FQGNSA, per germline. CDR3 region: CASSWGLAVQETQYF. For the CDR3, the DNA is TGTGCCAGCAGCTGGGGACTAGCGGTGCAAGAGACCCAGTACTTC.

The chain employs TRBV4-3 and TRBJ2-1; 14 bases align to TRBD2. This CDR3 has 16 amino acids. With V trimmed by 3 bases and J by 7 bases, 5 bases remained unmatched. Germline CDR1 is LGHNA and CDR2 is YSLEER. The CDR3 region has the DNA TGCGCCAGCAGCCAGGCGGGACTAGCGGGAGCAAATGAGCAGTTCTTC. This gives the protein CASSQAGLAGANEQFF.

The CDR3 DNA follows: TGCGCCAGCAGCCTTACCTACGAGCAGTACTTC. Translation: CASSLTYEQYF. The chain combines TRBV23-1 with TRBJ2-7; D remains unclear. TRBV23-1 is an open reading frame whose function is uncertain. V was cut by 6 bases and J by 2 bases, with 5 bases left in between. CDR3 length equals 11 residues.

This chain connects TRBV14 to TRBJ2-1, with 13 positions matching TRBD2. Germline values: CDR1 SGHDN, CDR2 FVKESK. The CDR3 covers 19 residues. With 4 bases clipped from V and 0 bases from J, the junction kept 9 bases outside the gene matches. The CDR3 coding sequence is TGTGCCAGCAGCCCGGGACTAGCGGGAAGGCGGCCCTCCTACAATGAGCAGTTCTTC. Its protein is CASSPGLAGRRPSYNEQFF.

V gene TRBV4-1 combines with J gene TRBJ2-3, with D perhaps TRBD1 (6 bases). V lost 4 bases, J lost 4 bases, and 21 bases lay in between. This CDR3 spans 17 amino acids. Germline CDR1 MGHRA, CDR2 YSYEKL. CDR3 sequence reads: CASSRIETGSTADTQYF. CDR3 bases: TGCGCCAGCAGCCGTATCGAGACAGGATCTACTGCAGATACGCAGTATTTT.

This sequence joins TRBV6-1 and TRBJ1-3, with D unclear. Germline V lookup: CDR1 MNHNS, CDR2 SASEGT. This CDR3 contains 13 residues. With 4 bases removed from V and 4 bases from J, the gap between germline ends came to 8 bases. In DNA form, the CDR3 reads TGTGCCAGCAGTGTGGGAGGGGGAAACACCATATATTTT. This codes for CASSVGGGNTIYF.

This clone was counted between two and nine times. This chain links TRBV7-2 with TRBJ1-5, with a weak D call TRBD1 (6 bases). Germline V lookup: CDR1 SGHTA, CDR2 FQGNSA. The ends were cut back, 5 bases at V and 3 bases at J, with 11 bases in the middle. The CDR3 extends over 14 amino acids. The CDR3 DNA follows: TGTGCCAGCAGCCCTCGGGACAACAATCAGCCCCAGCATTTT. Translated, it gives CASSPRDNNQPQHF.

DNA for the CDR3: TGTGCCACCAGCAGAGATCAAACGGGAGCATCCGAGCAGTACTTC. Amino acids: CATSRDQTGASEQYF. V is TRBV15 and J is TRBJ2-7; D perhaps matches TRBD2 (6 bases). The V and J ends lost 0 bases and 6 bases respectively, with 15 bases between them. The CDR3 is 15 residues long. Germline loops: CDR1 LNHNV, CDR2 YYDKDF (reference sequence).

The rearrangement uses TRBV30 and TRBJ2-2; D call uncertain. CDR1 and CDR2 (germline): GTSNPN, SVGIG (reference sequence). V dropped 3 bases and J dropped 7 bases, with 12 bases sitting between them. CDR3 length: 13 amino acids. The CDR3 reads CAWRAEVVGELFF. The CDR3 DNA sequence: TGTGCCTGGAGGGCCGAAGTCGTCGGGGAGCTGTTTTTT.

In the case of this clone: The same CDR3 can be traced to other DNA sequences in this sample. V is TRBV5-1 and J is TRBJ2-5, with 15 bases aligning to TRBD2. Per the germline V gene, CDR1 is SGHRS and CDR2 is YFSETQ. The V gene end was trimmed by 4 bases and the J gene end by 4 bases; junction bases not matched to a gene: 2. The CDR3 length is 15 residues. The CDR3 sequence is CASSMGLAGGETQYF. The DNA of the CDR3 is TGCGCCAGCAGCATGGGACTAGCGGGGGGAGAGACCCAGTACTTC.

This chain links TRBV7-2 with TRBJ2-1, with 8 positions matching TRBD1. Germline V CDR1 and CDR2: SGHTA, FQGNSA. The CDR3 is 14 residues long. J lost 7 bases, V lost 3 bases, and 5 bases had no gene match. The DNA for the CDR3 is TGTGCCAGCAGCTTCCAGGGGGCGCTTAATGAGCAGTTCTTC. Protein: CASSFQGALNEQFF. The whole variable domain, remainder taken from reference TRBV7-2 and TRBJ2-1, is GAGVSQSPSNKVTEKGKDVELRCDPISGHTALYWYRQSLGQGLEFLIYFQGNSAPDKSGLPSDRFSAERTGGSVSTLTIQRTQQEDSAVYLCASSFQGALNEQFFGPGTRLTVL.

V gene TRBV7-6 combines with J gene TRBJ2-2; 7 bases align to TRBD2. Germline loops: CDR1 SGHVS, CDR2 FNYEAQ. Germline trimming cut 7 bases from V and 0 bases from J; bases unmatched to any gene: 5. The CDR3 has 15 amino acids. The chain's CDR3 is CASIPGLANTGELFF. DNA for the CDR3: TGTGCCAGCATCCCAGGACTAGCGAACACCGGGGAGCTGTTTTTT.